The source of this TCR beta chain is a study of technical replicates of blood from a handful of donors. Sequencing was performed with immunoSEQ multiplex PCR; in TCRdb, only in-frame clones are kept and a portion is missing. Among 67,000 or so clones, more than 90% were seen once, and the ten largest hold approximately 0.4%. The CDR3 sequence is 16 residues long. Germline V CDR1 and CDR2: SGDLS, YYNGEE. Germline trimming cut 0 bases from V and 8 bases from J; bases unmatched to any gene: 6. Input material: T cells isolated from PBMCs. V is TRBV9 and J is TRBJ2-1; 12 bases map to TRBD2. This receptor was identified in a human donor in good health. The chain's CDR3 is CASSVASTSGSYEQFF. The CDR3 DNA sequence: TGTGCCAGCAGCGTAGCTTCGACTAGCGGGAGTTATGAGCAGTTCTTC.